The 30 T cell receptor beta chains below were found in one sample sequenced in a study of blood T cell repertoires in COVID-19. Libraries were prepared by immunoSEQ multiplex PCR; TCRdb keeps only in-frame clonotypes and omits some of them. The repertoire consists of about 340,000 clones, with 80% to 90% occurring once and the leading ten covering 2.5% to 3%. Input material: peripheral blood. The receptors originated from a man aged 30-40 years with active or convalescent COVID-19.

The V and J genes are TRBV20-1 and TRBJ1-1; 7 bases are shared with TRBD1. The CDR3 sequence is 14 residues long. V gave up 3 bases and J gave up 5 bases; unmatched junction bases: 9. CDR1 is DFQATT and CDR2 is SNEGSKA in the germline V gene (reference sequence). The CDR3 region is CSASRWTGRTEAFF. The CDR3 region has the DNA TGCAGTGCTAGTCGGTGGACAGGACGGACTGAAGCTTTCTTT.

J is TRBJ2-2 and V is TRBV29-1; TRBD1 agrees at 7 bases. CDR1 and CDR2 (germline): SQVTM, ANQGSEA. J lost 7 bases, V lost 4 bases, and 3 bases had no gene match. This CDR3 comprises 12 residues. The CDR3 coding sequence is TGCAGCGTTGTCAGGGACAGCGGGGAGCTGTTTTTT. Translated: CSVVRDSGELFF.

This chain joins TRBV3-1 (or the pseudogene TRBV3-2) and TRBJ2-2, with 11 bases matching TRBD2. After removal of 0 bases from V and 3 bases from J, the junction contained 6 bases not matched to a gene. Germline loops: CDR1 LGHDT, CDR2 YNNKEL (reference sequence). CDR3 length: 18 amino acids. For the CDR3, the DNA is TGTGCCAGCAGCCAAGACAGTCTAGCGGGGGGATACACCGGGGAGCTGTTTTTT. It translates to CASSQDSLAGGYTGELFF.

This clone was detected only a few times. This rearrangement joins TRBV7-2 to TRBJ2-5; 9 nucleotides align to TRBD2. The CDR3 spans 16 residues. Germline lookup yields CDR1 SGHTA and CDR2 FQGNSA. The ends lost 2 bases at V and 5 bases at J; junction bases unmatched: 9. Here the CDR3 reads CASSLSGAGGRETQYF. As DNA, the CDR3 is TGTGCCAGCAGCTTATCAGGAGCGGGGGGCCGGGAGACCCAGTACTTC. Combining the CDR3 with reference TRBV7-2 and TRBJ2-5 gives the whole variable domain GAGVSQSPSNKVTEKGKDVELRCDPISGHTALYWYRQSLGQGLEFLIYFQGNSAPDKSGLPSDRFSAERTGGSVSTLTIQRTQQEDSAVYLCASSLSGAGGRETQYFGPGTRLLVL.

This sequence joins TRBV7-2 and TRBJ2-2; possible D gene TRBD1, 5 bases. Germline V CDR1 and CDR2: SGHTA, FQGNSA. The CDR3 has 17 residues. The V and J ends lost 5 bases and 5 bases respectively, with 21 bases between them. DNA of the CDR3: TGTGCCAGCAGCCCTCTAGGGGCTTCAGCAATTACCGGGGAGCTGTTTTTT. Its protein is CASSPLGASAITGELFF. The whole variable domain, filled in from reference TRBV7-2 and TRBJ2-2, reads GAGVSQSPSNKVTEKGKDVELRCDPISGHTALYWYRQSLGQGLEFLIYFQGNSAPDKSGLPSDRFSAERTGGSVSTLTIQRTQQEDSAVYLCASSPLGASAITGELFFGEGSRLTVL.

The chain couples TRBV5-4 to TRBJ1-4; 8 bases align to TRBD1. Germline V CDR1 and CDR2: SGHNT, YYREEE (reference sequence). J gave up 5 bases and V 5 bases, and 8 bases lay outside the gene matches. The CDR3 loop spans 15 amino acids. CDR3 coding DNA: TGTGCCAGCAGGGGGGACAGGTCGGGGAATGAAAAACTGTTTTTT. Translation gives CASRGDRSGNEKLFF.

The rearrangement uses TRBV6-6 and TRBJ2-3, with D hard to call. V was shortened by 6 bases and J by 0 bases, with 4 bases between the two germline ends. CDR1 MNHNY and CDR2 SVGAGI come from the germline V gene (reference sequence). This CDR3 contains 12 residues. Here the CDR3 reads CASRESTDTQYF. CDR3 sequence (DNA): TGTGCCAGCAGGGAGAGCACAGATACGCAGTATTTT.

This clone was found a few times. The J gene is TRBJ2-6, the V gene TRBV9; 7 bases match TRBD1. CDR3 length: 18 residues. In germline, CDR1 is SGDLS, CDR2 YYNGEE. V lost 2 bases and J lost 0; bases outside the gene matches: 8. The CDR3 DNA sequence: TGTGCCAGCAGCGTCGGCCCCGGACAGGCCTCTGGGGCCAACGTCCTGACTTTC. Amino acid sequence: CASSVGPGQASGANVLTF.

The V gene is TRBV6-5, the J gene TRBJ1-5; D might be TRBD1 (6 bases). The CDR3 contains 14 residues. V lost 6 bases, J lost 5 bases, and 14 bases lay in between. Germline V gives CDR1 MNHEY, CDR2 SVGAGI. DNA for the CDR3: TGTGCCAGCAGCCCCAAACCAGGGGATCAGCCCCAGCATTTT. Protein sequence: CASSPKPGDQPQHF.

The genes are TRBV4-1 and TRBJ2-7; 7 bases are a match to TRBD2. The CDR3 is 19 amino acids. CDR1 and CDR2 (germline): MGHRA, YSYEKL. Losses at the gene ends were 3 bases for V and 0 bases for J; bases not matched to a gene: 17. The CDR3: CASSHYPRSSGTPSYEQYF. DNA for the CDR3: TGCGCCAGCAGCCACTACCCCCGCTCCAGCGGGACCCCCTCCTACGAGCAGTACTTC.

This clone was picked up one time. The J gene is TRBJ2-7, the V gene TRBV7-2, with TRBD2 identical over 13 bases. The germline gives CDR1 SGHTA, CDR2 FQGNSA. J lost 3 bases, V lost 6 bases, and 5 bases had no gene match. The CDR3 spans 15 residues. The CDR3 loop reads CASRVGLAGDYEQYF. The CDR3 DNA reads as TGTGCCAGCAGGGTCGGACTAGCGGGGGACTACGAGCAGTACTTC.

This chain uses TRBV5-1 with TRBJ2-1; possibly TRBD1 for D (8 bases). Germline-derived CDR1 and CDR2 are SGHRS and YFSETQ. The CDR3 has 15 residues. Trimming took off 4 bases at V and 4 bases at J, with 15 bases between the two ends. The CDR3 DNA reads TGCGCCAGCAGCATGGACAGGGAGGGGTACAATGAGCAGTTCTTC. Its protein product is CASSMDREGYNEQFF. Full variable domain (missing parts from reference TRBV5-1 and TRBJ2-1): KAGVTQTPRYLIKTRGQQVTLSCSPISGHRSVSWYQQTPGQGLQFLFEYFSETQRNKGNFPGRFSGRQFSNSRSEMNVSTLELGDSALYLCASSMDREGYNEQFFGPGTRLTVL.

The chain joins TRBV20-1 to TRBJ1-2, with no clear D. Trimming left V 5 bases short and J 7 bases short, with 11 bases between. The CDR3 spans 11 residues. CDR1 is DFQATT and CDR2 is SNEGSKA in the germline V gene (reference sequence). The CDR3 region is CSADPGSGYTF. The CDR3, as DNA: TGCAGTGCTGATCCAGGTTCTGGCTACACCTTC.

The CDR3 spells CAREDAASNQPQHF. The CDR3 nucleotides are TGTGCCAGAGAGGATGCTGCTAGCAATCAGCCCCAGCATTTT. The chain is built from TRBV21-1 and TRBJ1-5. TRBV21-1 corresponds to a pseudogene. The CDR3 extends over 14 amino acids.

This chain links TRBV19 with TRBJ2-7; 8 bases match TRBD1. V trimming: 4 bases; J trimming: 2 bases; junction bases outside the gene matches: 4. This CDR3 has 14 residues. The V gene's germline CDR1 is LNHDA and CDR2 SQIVND (reference sequence). CDR3 DNA: TGTGCCAGTAGTAAGACAGGGGAACCCTACGAGCAGTACTTC. This encodes CASSKTGEPYEQYF.

This clone was seen just once. The chain combines TRBV7-2 with TRBJ2-7, with D possibly matching TRBD1 (5 bases). V lost 5 bases and J 0 bases, leaving 8 bases between the germline ends. This CDR3 is built from 13 residues. Germline V gene sequence: CDR1 SGHTA, CDR2 FQGNSA. The CDR3 protein is CASSLGHSYEQYF. The CDR3 bases are TGTGCCAGCAGCCTCGGACACTCCTACGAGCAGTACTTC.

The chain carries TRBV4-1 and TRBJ1-3, with TRBD1 matching 7 bases. This CDR3 is built from 15 residues. Germline lookup yields CDR1 MGHRA and CDR2 YSYEKL. Germline trimming cut 4 bases from V and 4 bases from J; bases unmatched to any gene: 7. CDR3 sequence: CASSLTDRDGNTIYF. Here the CDR3 DNA reads TGCGCCAGCAGCCTAACAGACAGGGACGGAAACACCATATATTTT.

The genes are TRBV20-1 and TRBJ1-6; D is uncertain. CDR3 length: 11 residues. The germline V gene encodes CDR1 DFQATT and CDR2 SNEGSKA (reference sequence). Trimming pared 8 bases from V and 10 bases from J, leaving 12 bases between. The CDR3 sequence: CSPFSDSPLHF. The CDR3 region has the DNA TGCAGTCCCTTTAGCGACTCACCCCTCCACTTT.

V gene TRBV9 combines with J gene TRBJ2-3, with 13 nucleotides matching TRBD2. Germline V gene sequence: CDR1 SGDLS, CDR2 YYNGEE. Trimming removed 0 bases from V and 3 bases from J; junction bases left unmatched: 4. The CDR3 totals 17 residues. The CDR3 DNA sequence: TGTGCCAGCAGCGTAGCTTCACTAGCGGGGGGGACAGATACGCAGTATTTT. Its protein product is CASSVASLAGGTDTQYF.

The chain links TRBV30 to TRBJ1-3; D not certain. This CDR3 contains 10 residues. The germline V gene has CDR1 GTSNPN and CDR2 SVGIG (reference sequence). V lost 2 bases, J lost 6 bases, and 2 bases lay in between. CDR3 DNA sequence: TGTGCCTGGAGTCTAAACACCATATATTTT. Its translation: CAWSLNTIYF.

The J gene is TRBJ2-5, the V gene TRBV6-5, with TRBD2 identical over 7 bases. This CDR3 is 13 amino acids long. Germline V gene lookup returns CDR1 MNHEY and CDR2 SVGAGI. Losses at the gene ends were 2 bases for V and 3 bases for J; bases not matched to a gene: 0. CDR3 in DNA: TGTGCCAGCAGTTACGGGAGGGAAGAGACCCAGTACTTC. Translated: CASSYGREETQYF.

This clone showed up just once. This chain uses TRBV28 with TRBJ2-7, with 7 bases identical to TRBD2. The junction had 11 bases not matched to a gene; V was cut back by 5 bases and J by 1 base. This CDR3 has 16 residues. CDR1 and CDR2 (germline): MDHEN, SYDVKM. The CDR3 region has the DNA TGTGCCAGCAGTCCCGGGGGGTCTTTGGGGTCCTACGAGCAGTACTTC. This sequence encodes CASSPGGSLGSYEQYF.

The chain employs TRBV6-9 and TRBJ1-6, with a tentative D call TRBD1 (6 bases). In germline, CDR1 is MNHGY, CDR2 SVAAGI. This CDR3 region has 17 residues. Trimming took 9 bases from V and 3 from J, leaving 21 bases between them. The CDR3 DNA is TGTGCCAGTACTTTCAGGGGCAGGGGCGTCTATAATTCACCCCTCCACTTT. It codes for CASTFRGRGVYNSPLHF.

The chain carries TRBV11-1 and TRBJ2-1; TRBD1 matches 8 bases. The trim removed 6 bases at V and 7 bases at J, leaving 11 bases unmatched. The CDR3 is 15 residues long. Germline V gene sequence: CDR1 SGHAT, CDR2 FQDESV (reference sequence). Here the CDR3 DNA reads TGTGCCAGCAGTCACGGACAGGGCCGAGTAAATGAGCAGTTCTTC. The encoded protein is CASSHGQGRVNEQFF.

The chain combines TRBV19 with TRBJ1-4, with D possibly matching TRBD1 (6 bases). The germline V gene encodes CDR1 LNHDA and CDR2 SQIVND (reference sequence). V was shortened by 5 bases and J by 0 bases, with 16 bases between the two germline ends. The CDR3 consists of 17 residues. The CDR3 region has the DNA TGTGCCAGTAGTGCCGGGACACCGGACCCAACTAATGAAAAACTGTTTTTT. Translated, it gives CASSAGTPDPTNEKLFF.

The chain is built from TRBV7-9 and TRBJ2-3; D is possibly TRBD2 (5 bases). The CDR3 is 17 amino acids. The V end was cut by 5 bases, the J end by 4 bases, with 22 bases between. In germline, CDR1 is SEHNR, CDR2 FQNEAQ (reference sequence). CDR3 loop: CASSPRWAEKRADTQYF. CDR3 sequence (DNA): TGTGCCAGCAGCCCGCGGTGGGCCGAGAAGAGGGCAGATACGCAGTATTTT.

The chain employs TRBV18 and TRBJ1-2; 9 bases agree with TRBD1. The CDR3 spans 15 residues. V lost 3 bases, J lost 7 bases, and 9 bases stayed unmatched. Germline V gives CDR1 KGHSH, CDR2 LQKENI. The CDR3 DNA reads as TGTGCCAGCTCACCCCCACAGGGGGCAATGGGTGGCTACACCTTC. As protein: CASSPPQGAMGGYTF.

J is TRBJ2-7 and V is TRBV6-2 or TRBV6-3; possible D gene TRBD1, 8 bases. CDR1 MNHEY and CDR2 SVGEGT come from the germline V gene. Trimming pared 0 bases from V and 4 bases from J, leaving 13 bases between. CDR3 size: 15 residues. CDR3: CASSYSTGEGYEQYF. The CDR3 DNA follows: TGTGCCAGCAGTTACTCGACAGGGGAGGGGTACGAGCAGTACTTC.

The V gene is TRBV30, the J gene TRBJ1-2; TRBD1 matches 10 bases. The CDR3 runs 13 residues. Germline V gene lookup returns CDR1 GTSNPN and CDR2 SVGIG (reference sequence). Germline trimming cut 2 bases from V and 6 bases from J; bases unmatched to any gene: 3. The CDR3 DNA reads as TGTGCCTGGAGTTCGACAGGGGGCGATGGCTACACCTTC. Protein: CAWSSTGGDGYTF.

This clone was counted a few times. The chain links TRBV18 to TRBJ1-3; D is ambiguous. The CDR3 runs to 15 residues. V gave up 3 bases and J gave up 3 bases, with 12 bases separating them. Germline V gene sequence: CDR1 KGHSH, CDR2 LQKENI. DNA of the CDR3: TGTGCCAGCTCACCTGTTCCCGCCGGTGGAAACACCATATATTTT. This translates into CASSPVPAGGNTIYF.